The clone carrying this T cell receptor beta chain was counted only a few times. This specimen comes from a study of T-cell reconstitution after alpha-beta-depleted transplantation in children. CDR3 length equals 12 residues. V lost 6 bases and J 4 bases, leaving 9 bases between the germline ends. Germline V lookup: CDR1 MDHEN, CDR2 SYDVKM. Researchers prepared the TCRbeta library using unique molecular identifiers, the study reports. TCRdb recomputed calls from the PCR reads with MiXCR, one row per CDR3 protein. The sample has hundreds of thousands of distinct CDR3 sequences, roughly 10% seen once. V gene TRBV28 combines with J gene TRBJ2-5; D gene uncertain. This receptor was identified in a human donor who donated a stem cell graft to a child with acute myeloid leukemia. Sequences were derived from PBMCs from the stem cell graft donor, sampled from the stem cell graft. Here the CDR3 DNA reads TGTGCCAGCAGCCAACGTGCAGAGACCCAGTACTTC. This gives the protein CASSQRAETQYF.